The 20 T cell receptor beta chains below all came from one sample that was sequenced in a study of shared clonotypes between healthy human individuals. This table comes from immunoSEQ multiplex PCR, and its TCRdb copy is limited to in-frame clones, with some not included. Among about 2.4 million clones listed, 93% were seen once. The sequenced sample was naive CD4+ T cells from PBMCs. Subset indicated: CD45RA+ positively selected. These receptors came from a man in his late teens or twenties in good health. Some clones in this sample may be carry-over from other donors' samples.

V usage is TRBV19 and J usage is TRBJ2-5; D might be TRBD2 (7 bases). The CDR3 covers 15 residues. Germline V gives CDR1 LNHDA, CDR2 SQIVND (reference sequence). Trimming took 4 bases from V and 5 from J, leaving 17 bases between them. CDR3 amino acids: CASSNRASGGETQYF. In nucleotides, the CDR3 is TGTGCCAGTAGTAACCGGGCTTCGGGGGGCGAGACCCAGTACTTC.

The rearrangement uses TRBV5-4 and TRBJ2-1; 12 nucleotides line up with TRBD2. Germline V CDR1 and CDR2: SGHNT, YYREEE (reference sequence). V was pared by 0 bases and J by 7 bases, with 11 bases of the junction left unmatched. This CDR3 is built from 18 residues. CDR3 amino acids: CASSLGGLAGGPANEQFF. The CDR3 DNA sequence: TGTGCCAGCAGCTTGGGGGGGCTAGCGGGAGGGCCGGCGAATGAGCAGTTCTTC.

The rearrangement links TRBV18 to TRBJ2-1; possibly TRBD1 for D (6 bases). Trimming took off 4 bases at V and 10 bases at J, with 14 bases between the two ends. The CDR3 is 13 residues long. Per germline, CDR1 KGHSH and CDR2 LQKENI. CDR3 loop: CASSRRDGTEQFF. In DNA, the CDR3 is TGTGCCAGCTCACGCCGCGACGGGACAGAGCAGTTCTTC. Based on the CDR3 plus reference TRBV18 and TRBJ2-1, the full variable domain is NAGVMQNPRHLVRRRGQEARLRCSPMKGHSHVYWYRQLPEEGLKFMVYLQKENIIDESGMPKERFSAEFPKEGPSILRIQQVVRGDSAAYFCASSRRDGTEQFFGPGTRLTVL.

This clone was seen once. The gene calls are TRBV9 and TRBJ2-1; D is ambiguous. The ends were cut back, 4 bases at V and 5 bases at J, with 10 bases in the middle. The CDR3 is 13 amino acids. Per the germline V gene, CDR1 is SGDLS and CDR2 is YYNGEE. CDR3 DNA sequence: TGTGCCAGCAGCCCAGACGGAAACAATGAGCAGTTCTTC. This codes for CASSPDGNNEQFF.

CDR3 nucleotide sequence: TGTGCCAGCAGCCGCAAGGTCGCGGGGGACAACTACGAGCAGTACTTC. Amino acids: CASSRKVAGDNYEQYF. V is TRBV4-2 and J is TRBJ2-7; possibly TRBD2 for D (7 bases). The CDR3 length is 16 residues. Germline assignment: CDR1 LGHNA and CDR2 YNFKEQ. Trimming left V 4 bases short and J 3 bases short, with 19 bases between.

The V and J genes are TRBV21-1 and TRBJ2-1; the table calls TRBD2, which could not be checked here. TRBV21-1 corresponds to a pseudogene. This CDR3 is built from 13 residues. The CDR3 reads CASSLEGGNEQFF. The CDR3 region has the DNA TGTGCCAGCAGCCTCGAGGGCGGAAATGAGCAGTTCTTC.

With regard to this clone: This specimen includes other DNA sequences encoding the same CDR3. The genes are TRBV7-2 and TRBJ2-7, with 7 positions matching TRBD2. The J segment lost 7 bases and the V segment lost 4 bases, leaving 1 base of the junction unmatched. Per the germline V gene, CDR1 is SGHTA and CDR2 is FQGNSA. The CDR3 is made up of 11 amino acids. The CDR3: CASSSGGEQYF. DNA for the CDR3: TGTGCCAGCAGCTCCGGGGGGGAGCAGTACTTC.

The chain links TRBV4-3 to TRBJ2-7; TRBD2 is a possible D gene (5 bases). From germline, CDR1 is LGHNA and CDR2 YSLEER. The CDR3 loop spans 17 amino acids. V dropped 0 bases and J dropped 5 bases, with 20 bases sitting between them. The CDR3 here is CASSQDIRTANGDEQYF. CDR3 sequence (DNA): TGCGCCAGCAGCCAAGATATAAGGACTGCGAACGGGGACGAGCAGTACTTC.

CDR3 sequence: CSANPDRAQYF. CDR3 bases: TGCAGTGCTAATCCGGACAGGGCCCAGTACTTC. The chain links TRBV20-1 to TRBJ2-7; 8 nucleotides align to TRBD1. V lost 4 bases and J lost 10; bases outside the gene matches: 6. The length of the CDR3 is 11 residues. Per the germline V gene, CDR1 is DFQATT and CDR2 is SNEGSKA (reference sequence).

The chain links TRBV28 to TRBJ1-4; TRBD1 might be the D (5 bases). V lost 5 bases, J lost 8 bases, and 15 bases lay in between. The CDR3 extends over 14 amino acids. Germline CDR1 and CDR2: MDHEN and SYDVKM. The CDR3 DNA follows: TGTGCCAGCAGTCCAACCGCACGGACAGAAAAACTGTTTTTT. This sequence encodes CASSPTARTEKLFF.

This clone has a single count. This chain links TRBV28 with TRBJ1-4, with D possibly being TRBD1 (5 bases). Germline lookup yields CDR1 MDHEN and CDR2 SYDVKM. V dropped 6 bases and J dropped 0 bases, with 11 bases sitting between them. This CDR3 is 15 amino acids long. The CDR3, as DNA: TGTGCCAGCAGACTAAGAGGGGCAACTAATGAAAAACTGTTTTTT. Translated: CASRLRGATNEKLFF.

The gene calls are TRBV28 and TRBJ1-1; 10 bases line up with TRBD1. Germline-derived CDR1 and CDR2 are MDHEN and SYDVKM. The J segment lost 8 bases and the V segment lost 3 bases, leaving 9 bases of the junction unmatched. The CDR3 extends over 15 amino acids. The CDR3 sequence: CASSFTGTGASEAFF. The CDR3 coding sequence is TGTGCCAGCAGTTTCACCGGGACAGGGGCGTCGGAAGCTTTCTTT.

This sequence joins TRBV28 and TRBJ2-7, with D perhaps matching TRBD1 or TRBD2 (5 bases each). Trimming shortened V by 4 bases and J by 6 bases, and 19 bases separated the two germline ends. The length of the CDR3 is 15 residues. CDR1 is MDHEN and CDR2 is SYDVKM in the germline V gene. DNA for the CDR3: TGTGCCAGCAGTTCATCTGGGACCCGTAAAGGCGAGCAGTACTTC. Its protein is CASSSSGTRKGEQYF.

With respect to this clone: Other nucleotide sequences from this sample produce the same CDR3. This chain links TRBV2 with TRBJ2-1, with 11 bases fitting TRBD2. Losses at the gene ends were 5 bases for V and 4 bases for J; bases not matched to a gene: 4. Germline V gene data show CDR1 as SNHLY and CDR2 as FYNNEI. CDR3 length: 15 amino acids. CDR3 nucleotides: TGTGCCAGCAGTTTGGGACTAGCGGTATACAATGAGCAGTTCTTC. Translating gives CASSLGLAVYNEQFF.

This chain joins TRBV19 and TRBJ2-6, with D perhaps matching TRBD1 (6 bases). Germline V lookup: CDR1 LNHDA, CDR2 SQIVND (reference sequence). The CDR3 contains 15 residues. Trimming took off 5 bases at V and 4 bases at J, with 12 bases between the two ends. The CDR3 sequence: CASSDMGAGANVLTF. The CDR3 nucleotides are TGTGCCAGTAGTGATATGGGGGCAGGGGCCAACGTCCTGACTTTC.

The gene calls are TRBV27 and TRBJ2-7, with 10 nucleotides matching TRBD2. CDR1 is MNHEY and CDR2 is SMNVEV in the germline V gene (reference sequence). The CDR3 consists of 16 residues. V dropped 0 bases and J dropped 4; count of bases not matched to a gene: 6. CDR3 DNA: TGTGCCAGCAGTTTATCTGCAGGGACTAGCGAATACGAGCAGTACTTC. Translated, it gives CASSLSAGTSEYEQYF.

The CDR3 here is CASKRSTGKDTEAFF. CDR3 sequence (DNA): TGTGCCAGCAAGAGATCCACAGGGAAGGACACTGAAGCTTTCTTT. The chain recombines TRBV28 with TRBJ1-1; TRBD1 might be the D (6 bases). Germline CDR1 is MDHEN and CDR2 is SYDVKM. V was trimmed by 7 bases and J by 3 bases, leaving 18 bases between them. The CDR3 runs 15 residues.

As for this clone: Other nucleotide sequences from this sample produce the same CDR3. The gene calls are TRBV7-9 and TRBJ2-1; TRBD2 matches at 10 bases. From germline, CDR1 is SEHNR and CDR2 FQNEAQ (reference sequence). V lost 5 bases to trimming and J lost 3 bases; unmatched junction nucleotides: 1. The CDR3 runs to 14 residues. CDR3 nucleotides: TGTGCCAGCAGCCCTAGCGGGAGCTACAATGAGCAGTTCTTC. Protein: CASSPSGSYNEQFF.

This chain connects TRBV2 to TRBJ2-1, with unresolved D. This CDR3 spans 14 amino acids. Germline assignment: CDR1 SNHLY and CDR2 FYNNEI. Trimming removed 6 bases from V and 3 bases from J, with 12 bases in between. The CDR3 spells CASRLGTNYNEQFF. CDR3 DNA: TGTGCCAGCAGGTTGGGTACCAACTACAATGAGCAGTTCTTC. The full variable domain, in which reference TRBV2 and TRBJ2-1 provide the parts outside the CDR3, is EPEVTQTPSHQVTQMGQEVILRCVPISNHLYFYWYRQILGQKVEFLVSFYNNEISEKSEIFDDQFSVERPDGSNFTLKIRSTKLEDSAMYFCASRLGTNYNEQFFGPGTRLTVL.

The rearrangement joins TRBV5-1 to TRBJ2-7; 8 bases line up with TRBD2. Trimming cost V 4 bases and J 2 bases; bases outside gene matches: 5. The CDR3 has 14 amino acids. Germline CDR1 is SGHRS and CDR2 is YFSETQ. The CDR3 protein is CASSLAGATYEQYF. In DNA form, the CDR3 reads TGCGCCAGCAGCCTAGCGGGCGCCACCTACGAGCAGTACTTC.